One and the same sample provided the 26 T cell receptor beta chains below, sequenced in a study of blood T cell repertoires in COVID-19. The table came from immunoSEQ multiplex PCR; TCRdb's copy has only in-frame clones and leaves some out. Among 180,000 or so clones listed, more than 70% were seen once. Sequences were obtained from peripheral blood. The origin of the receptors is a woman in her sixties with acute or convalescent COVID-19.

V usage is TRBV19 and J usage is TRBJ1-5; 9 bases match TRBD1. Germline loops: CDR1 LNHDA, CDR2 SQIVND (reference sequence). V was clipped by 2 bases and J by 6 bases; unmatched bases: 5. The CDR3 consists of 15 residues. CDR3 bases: TGTGCCAGTAGTATACCGGGACAGGGATTTCAGCCCCAGCATTTT. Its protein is CASSIPGQGFQPQHF.

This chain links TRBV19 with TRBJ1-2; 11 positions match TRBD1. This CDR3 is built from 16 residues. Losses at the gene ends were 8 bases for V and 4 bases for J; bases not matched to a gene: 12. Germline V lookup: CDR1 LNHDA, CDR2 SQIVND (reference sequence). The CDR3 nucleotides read TGTGCCAGTCAAACAACCGGGACAGGGGGATCCTATGGCTACACCTTC. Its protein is CASQTTGTGGSYGYTF.

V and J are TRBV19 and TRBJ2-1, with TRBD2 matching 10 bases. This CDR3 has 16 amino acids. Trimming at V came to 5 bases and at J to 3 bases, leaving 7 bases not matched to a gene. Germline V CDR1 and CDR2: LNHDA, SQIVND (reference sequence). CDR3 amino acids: CASSRTSGTLYNEQFF. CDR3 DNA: TGTGCCAGTAGTCGGACTAGCGGAACCCTCTACAATGAGCAGTTCTTC. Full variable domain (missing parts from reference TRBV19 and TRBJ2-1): DGGITQSPKYLFRKEGQNVTLSCEQNLNHDAMYWYRQDPGQGLRLIYYSQIVNDFQKGDIAEGYSVSREKKESFPLTVTSAQKNPTAFYLCASSRTSGTLYNEQFFGPGTRLTVL.

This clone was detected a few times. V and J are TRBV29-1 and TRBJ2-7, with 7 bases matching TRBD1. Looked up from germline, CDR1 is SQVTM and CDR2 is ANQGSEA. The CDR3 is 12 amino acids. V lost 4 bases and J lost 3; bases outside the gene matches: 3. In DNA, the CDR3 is TGCAGCGTTGGGGCAGGGGGCTACGAGCAGTACTTC. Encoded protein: CSVGAGGYEQYF.

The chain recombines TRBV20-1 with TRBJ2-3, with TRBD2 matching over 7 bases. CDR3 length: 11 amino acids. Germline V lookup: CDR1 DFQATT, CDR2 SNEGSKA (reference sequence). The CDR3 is CGSGDLDTQYF. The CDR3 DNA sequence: TGCGGGAGCGGGGATCTAGATACGCAGTATTTT.

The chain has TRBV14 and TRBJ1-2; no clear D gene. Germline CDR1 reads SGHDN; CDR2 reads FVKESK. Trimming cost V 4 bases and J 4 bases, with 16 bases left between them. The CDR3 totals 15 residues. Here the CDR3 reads CASSPSPAAAYGYTF. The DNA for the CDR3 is TGTGCCAGCAGCCCGTCTCCGGCGGCAGCCTATGGCTACACCTTC. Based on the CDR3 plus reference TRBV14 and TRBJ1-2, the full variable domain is EAGVTQFPSHSVIEKGQTVTLRCDPISGHDNLYWYRRVMGKEIKFLLHFVKESKQDESGMPNNRFLAERTGGTYSTLKVQPAELEDSGVYFCASSPSPAAAYGYTFGSGTRLTVV.

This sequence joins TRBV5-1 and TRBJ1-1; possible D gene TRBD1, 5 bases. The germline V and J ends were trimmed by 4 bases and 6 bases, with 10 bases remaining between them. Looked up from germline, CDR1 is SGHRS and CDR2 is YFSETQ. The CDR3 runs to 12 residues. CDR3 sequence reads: CASSPGLAEAFF. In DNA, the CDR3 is TGCGCCAGCAGCCCAGGGTTAGCTGAAGCTTTCTTT.

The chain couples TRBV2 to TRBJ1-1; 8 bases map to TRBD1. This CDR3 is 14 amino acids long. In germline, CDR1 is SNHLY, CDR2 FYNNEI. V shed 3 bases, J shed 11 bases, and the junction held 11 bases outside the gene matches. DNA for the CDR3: TGTGCCAGCAGTGAGGGACAGGAGGTGGTTGAGGCTTTCTTT. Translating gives CASSEGQEVVEAFF.

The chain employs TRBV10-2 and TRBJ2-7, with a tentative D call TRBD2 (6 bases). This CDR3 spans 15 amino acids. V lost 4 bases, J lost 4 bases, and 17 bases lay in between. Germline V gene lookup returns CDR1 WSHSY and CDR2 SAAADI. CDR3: CASSAGGRLPYEQYF. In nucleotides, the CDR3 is TGCGCCAGCAGTGCAGGAGGGAGATTACCATACGAGCAGTACTTC.

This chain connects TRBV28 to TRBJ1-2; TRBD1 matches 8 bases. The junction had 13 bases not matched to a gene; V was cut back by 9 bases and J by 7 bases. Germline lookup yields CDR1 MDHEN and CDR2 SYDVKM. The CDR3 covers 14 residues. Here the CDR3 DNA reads TGTGCCAGTCAAGAAAACAGGGGGTCTTCTGGCTACACCTTC. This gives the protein CASQENRGSSGYTF.

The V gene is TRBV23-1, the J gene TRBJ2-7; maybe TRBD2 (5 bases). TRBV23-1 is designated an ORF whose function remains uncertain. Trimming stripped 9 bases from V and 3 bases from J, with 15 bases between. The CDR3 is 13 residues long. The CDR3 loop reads CARRRHGLYEQYV. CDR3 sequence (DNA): TGCGCCAGGAGGAGACACGGACTCTACGAGCAGTACGTC.

Written as DNA, the CDR3 is TGTGCCAGCAGCTTAGAGCGACAGACACCCCTCCACTTT. Amino acids: CASSLERQTPLHF. The chain joins TRBV11-2 to TRBJ1-6; D is perhaps TRBD1 (5 bases). V dropped 0 bases and J dropped 11 bases, with 8 bases sitting between them. The V gene's germline CDR1 is SGHAT and CDR2 FQNNGV. The CDR3 has 13 amino acids.

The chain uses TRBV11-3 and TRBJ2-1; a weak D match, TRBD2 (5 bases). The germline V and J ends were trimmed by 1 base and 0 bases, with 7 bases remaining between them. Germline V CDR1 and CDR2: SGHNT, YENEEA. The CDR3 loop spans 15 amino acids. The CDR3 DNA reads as TGTGCCAGCAGCTTAGGGGGAGCCTCCTACAATGAGCAGTTCTTC. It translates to CASSLGGASYNEQFF.

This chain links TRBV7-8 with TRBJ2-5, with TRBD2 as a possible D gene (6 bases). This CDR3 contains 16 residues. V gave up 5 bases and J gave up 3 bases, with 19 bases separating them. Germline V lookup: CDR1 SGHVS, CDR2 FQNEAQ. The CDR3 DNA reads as TGTGCCAGCAGCCTCCTAACTAGCTACTCCGAAGAGACCCAGTACTTC. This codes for CASSLLTSYSEETQYF.

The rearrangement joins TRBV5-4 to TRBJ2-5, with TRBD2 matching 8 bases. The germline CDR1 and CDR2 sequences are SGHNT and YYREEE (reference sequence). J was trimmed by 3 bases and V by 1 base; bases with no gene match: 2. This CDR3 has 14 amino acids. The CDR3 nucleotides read TGTGCCAGCAGCTTGCGGGGGGGAAAAGAGACCCAGTACTTC. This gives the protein CASSLRGGKETQYF. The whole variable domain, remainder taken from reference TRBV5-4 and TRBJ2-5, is ETGVTQSPTHLIKTRGQQVTLRCSSQSGHNTVSWYQQALGQGPQFIFQYYREEENGRGNFPPRFSGLQFPNYSSELNVNALELDDSALYLCASSLRGGKETQYFGPGTRLLVL.

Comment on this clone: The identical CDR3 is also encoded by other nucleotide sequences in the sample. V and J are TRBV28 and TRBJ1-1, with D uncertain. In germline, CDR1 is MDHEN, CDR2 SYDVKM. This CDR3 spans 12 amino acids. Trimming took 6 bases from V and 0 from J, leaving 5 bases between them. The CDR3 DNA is TGTGCCAGCAGCAGTATGAACACTGAAGCTTTCTTT. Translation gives CASSSMNTEAFF. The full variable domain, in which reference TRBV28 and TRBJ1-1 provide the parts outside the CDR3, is DVKVTQSSRYLVKRTGEKVFLECVQDMDHENMFWYRQDPGLGLRLIYFSYDVKMKEKGDIPEGYSVSREKKERFSLILESASTNQTSMYLCASSSMNTEAFFGQGTRLTVV.

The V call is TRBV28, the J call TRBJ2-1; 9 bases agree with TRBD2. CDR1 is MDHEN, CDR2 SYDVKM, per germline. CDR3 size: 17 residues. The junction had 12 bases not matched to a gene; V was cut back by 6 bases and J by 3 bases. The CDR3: CASRINLGLASYNEQFF. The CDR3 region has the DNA TGTGCCAGCAGGATAAACCTTGGACTAGCGAGCTACAATGAGCAGTTCTTC.

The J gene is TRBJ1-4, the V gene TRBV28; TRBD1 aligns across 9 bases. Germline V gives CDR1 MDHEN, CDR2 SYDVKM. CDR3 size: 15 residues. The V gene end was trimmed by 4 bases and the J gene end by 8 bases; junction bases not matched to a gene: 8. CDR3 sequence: CASSSNRGLGEKLFF. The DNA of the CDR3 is TGTGCCAGCAGTTCCAACAGGGGGCTGGGGGAAAAACTGTTTTTT.

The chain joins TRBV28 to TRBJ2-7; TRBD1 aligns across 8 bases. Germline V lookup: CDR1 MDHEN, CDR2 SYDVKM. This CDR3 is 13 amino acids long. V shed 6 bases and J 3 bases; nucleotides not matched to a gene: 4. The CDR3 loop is CASRGTGVYEQYF. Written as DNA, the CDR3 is TGTGCCAGCAGGGGGACAGGCGTCTACGAGCAGTACTTC.

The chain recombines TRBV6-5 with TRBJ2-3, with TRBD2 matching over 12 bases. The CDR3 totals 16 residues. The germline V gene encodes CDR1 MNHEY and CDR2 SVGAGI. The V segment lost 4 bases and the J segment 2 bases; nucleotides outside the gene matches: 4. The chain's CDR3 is CASSSGLAGFTDTQYF. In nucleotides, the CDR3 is TGTGCCAGCAGTTCGGGACTAGCGGGCTTCACAGATACGCAGTATTTT.

The CDR3 nucleotides are TGTGCCAGCGGGACAGGGGGCGTAGGTGAAAAACTGTTTTTT. As protein: CASGTGGVGEKLFF. This rearrangement joins TRBV19 to TRBJ1-4, with 12 nucleotides matching TRBD1. This CDR3 has 14 residues. J lost 7 bases, V lost 9 bases, and 6 bases had no gene match. Germline CDR1 and CDR2: LNHDA and SQIVND (reference sequence).

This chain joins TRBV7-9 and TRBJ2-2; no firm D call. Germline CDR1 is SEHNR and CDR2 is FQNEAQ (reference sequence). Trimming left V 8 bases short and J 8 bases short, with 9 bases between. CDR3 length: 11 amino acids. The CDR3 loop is CASYEEGELFF. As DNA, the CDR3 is TGTGCCAGCTATGAAGAGGGGGAGCTGTTTTTT.

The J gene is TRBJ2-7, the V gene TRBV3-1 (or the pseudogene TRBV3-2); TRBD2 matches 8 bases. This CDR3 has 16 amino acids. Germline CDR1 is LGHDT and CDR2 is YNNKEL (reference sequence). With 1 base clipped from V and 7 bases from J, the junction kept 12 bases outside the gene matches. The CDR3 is CASSQGGGRLVREQYF. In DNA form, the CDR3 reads TGTGCCAGCAGCCAAGGAGGCGGGAGGCTGGTACGAGAGCAGTACTTC.

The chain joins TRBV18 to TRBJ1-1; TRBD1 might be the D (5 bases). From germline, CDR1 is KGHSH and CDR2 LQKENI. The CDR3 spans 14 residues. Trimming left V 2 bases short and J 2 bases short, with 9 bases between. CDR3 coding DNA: TGTGCCAGCTCACCAGCAGGGAAAAACACTGAAGCTTTCTTT. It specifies CASSPAGKNTEAFF.

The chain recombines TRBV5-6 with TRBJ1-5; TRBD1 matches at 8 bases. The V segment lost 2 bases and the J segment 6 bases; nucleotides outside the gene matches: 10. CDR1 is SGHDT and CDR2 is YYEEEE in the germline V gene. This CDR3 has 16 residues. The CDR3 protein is CASSLSRGLQPQPQHF. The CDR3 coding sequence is TGTGCCAGCAGCTTATCCAGGGGGCTTCAACCTCAGCCCCAGCATTTT.

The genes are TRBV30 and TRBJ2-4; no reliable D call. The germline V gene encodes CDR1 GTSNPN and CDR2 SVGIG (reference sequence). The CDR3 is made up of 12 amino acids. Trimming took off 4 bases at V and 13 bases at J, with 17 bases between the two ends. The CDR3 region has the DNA TGTGCCTGGACGAAGCAAACTCTACGGCAGTACTTC. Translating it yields CAWTKQTLRQYF.